This entry lists 21 T cell receptor beta chains sequenced from one sample in a study of blood T cell repertoires in COVID-19. Only in-frame clones appear in the TCRdb table, and some are missing; sequencing was by immunoSEQ multiplex PCR. The data show 200,000 to 250,000 clones, roughly 85% seen once. The sample comprised PBMCs or T cells enriched from blood (not recorded which). Every receptor here comes from a woman aged 40 to 49 with acute COVID-19.

The chain employs TRBV13 and TRBJ2-5, with 11 positions matching TRBD2. CDR1 PRHDT and CDR2 FYEKMQ come from the germline V gene (reference sequence). This CDR3 has 18 residues. The V gene end was trimmed by 1 base and the J gene end by 3 bases; junction bases not matched to a gene: 10. CDR3 bases: TGTGCCAGCAGCTTAGATCGTTTTAGCGGGAGGGCCGAAGAGACCCAGTACTTC. Translated, it gives CASSLDRFSGRAEETQYF.

The chain couples TRBV3-1 (or the pseudogene TRBV3-2) to TRBJ2-7; 9 bases line up with TRBD2. The ends lost 4 bases at V and 5 bases at J; junction bases unmatched: 12. CDR3 length equals 16 residues. In germline, CDR1 is LGHDT, CDR2 YNNKEL (reference sequence). The chain's CDR3 is CASSPPVAGEINEQYF. DNA for the CDR3: TGTGCCAGCAGCCCTCCCGTAGCGGGAGAGATTAACGAGCAGTACTTC.

The chain carries TRBV7-3 and TRBJ1-1; 8 bases are a match to TRBD1. The germline CDR1 and CDR2 sequences are SGHTA and FQGTGA. The junction had 4 bases not matched to a gene; V was cut back by 2 bases and J by 2 bases. The CDR3 sequence is 15 residues long. CDR3 coding DNA: TGTGCCAGCAGCTTAGAACAGGGGGGTAACACTGAAGCTTTCTTT. Protein: CASSLEQGGNTEAFF.

This clone was picked up a small number of times. The V gene is TRBV2, the J gene TRBJ2-1; 7 bases align to TRBD1. This CDR3 is 15 amino acids long. Germline V gene sequence: CDR1 SNHLY, CDR2 FYNNEI. V was pared by 8 bases and J by 5 bases, with 12 bases of the junction left unmatched. The CDR3 nucleotides read TGTGCCAGCCGCAGGGGGTCGTCTGGAGACAATGAGCAGTTCTTC. Its translation is CASRRGSSGDNEQFF.

This clone has only a few counts. The J gene is TRBJ2-2, the V gene TRBV7-3; 9 positions agree with TRBD1. Germline V lookup: CDR1 SGHTA, CDR2 FQGTGA. There are 14 residues in the CDR3. The V segment lost 7 bases and the J segment 5 bases; nucleotides outside the gene matches: 5. CDR3 protein: CASTLGQGTGELFF. CDR3 coding DNA: TGTGCCAGCACCTTGGGACAGGGAACCGGGGAGCTGTTTTTT. The variable domain in full, with the rest retrieved from reference TRBV7-3 and TRBJ2-2, is GAGVSQTPSNKVTEKGKYVELRCDPISGHTALYWYRQSLGQGPEFLIYFQGTGAADDSGLPNDRFFAVRPEGSVSTLKIQRTERGDSAVYLCASTLGQGTGELFFGEGSRLTVL.

As DNA, the CDR3 is TGTGCCAGCAGCCCAGGGTCCGGAAACACCATATATTTT. Translating gives CASSPGSGNTIYF. V usage is TRBV3-1 (or the pseudogene TRBV3-2) and J usage is TRBJ1-3, with a weak D call TRBD1 (5 bases). Trimming cost V 4 bases and J 4 bases, with 8 bases left between them. There are 13 residues in the CDR3. Germline V gene data show CDR1 as LGHDT and CDR2 as YNNKEL (reference sequence).

This sequence joins TRBV13 and TRBJ1-1, with 8 bases aligning to TRBD1. The CDR3 extends over 14 amino acids. V lost 4 bases to trimming and J lost 6 bases; unmatched junction nucleotides: 7. Germline values: CDR1 PRHDT, CDR2 FYEKMQ (reference sequence). The CDR3 DNA sequence: TGTGCCAGCAGCTATACTACAGGGGGGGCTGAAGCTTTCTTT. This gives the protein CASSYTTGGAEAFF.

This clone has a handful of counts. This chain connects TRBV7-8 to TRBJ2-1; D not resolved. CDR3 size: 15 residues. V was trimmed by 5 bases and J by 2 bases, leaving 13 bases between them. Germline V gene data show CDR1 as SGHVS and CDR2 as FQNEAQ. CDR3 residues: CASSPLDQPYNEQFF. The CDR3 DNA sequence: TGTGCCAGCAGCCCCCTAGACCAGCCCTACAATGAGCAGTTCTTC.

V and J are TRBV24-1 and TRBJ2-2; D is unresolved. V was shortened by 3 bases and J by 4 bases, with 5 bases between the two germline ends. Germline lookup yields CDR1 KGHDR and CDR2 SFDVKD. The CDR3 length is 13 residues. The CDR3 DNA sequence: TGTGCCACCAGTGATACTGGCACCGGGGAGCTGTTTTTT. It is translated as CATSDTGTGELFF.

In this sample, this clone turned up once. The chain is built from TRBV28 and TRBJ2-5; 11 bases are a match to TRBD1. The CDR3 is 16 residues long. V dropped 4 bases and J dropped 2; count of bases not matched to a gene: 6. Germline values: CDR1 MDHEN, CDR2 SYDVKM. The CDR3 spells CASSSPGTGGQETQYF. The CDR3 DNA reads as TGTGCCAGCAGTTCACCCGGGACAGGGGGGCAAGAGACCCAGTACTTC.

The chain uses TRBV2 and TRBJ2-5, with TRBD2 identical over 7 bases. V trimming: 4 bases; J trimming: 5 bases; junction bases outside the gene matches: 7. Germline values: CDR1 SNHLY, CDR2 FYNNEI. The CDR3 spans 14 residues. CDR3: CASSGPPAGETQYF. The CDR3 nucleotides are TGTGCCAGCAGTGGACCCCCAGCGGGGGAGACCCAGTACTTC.

This clone has just one count. The chain is built from TRBV7-9 and TRBJ2-1, with TRBD2 matching over 9 bases. This CDR3 region has 15 residues. After removal of 0 bases from V and 7 bases from J, the junction contained 4 bases not matched to a gene. The germline CDR1 and CDR2 sequences are SEHNR and FQNEAQ (reference sequence). CDR3 in amino acids: CASSLASGSRNEQFF. As DNA, the CDR3 is TGTGCCAGCAGCTTAGCTAGCGGGAGTCGTAATGAGCAGTTCTTC.

CDR3: CATSDLGGQGKQTQYF. The DNA for the CDR3 is TGTGCCACCAGTGATTTAGGCGGACAGGGGAAGCAGACCCAGTACTTC. The rearrangement uses TRBV24-1 and TRBJ2-5; TRBD1 matches at 9 bases. V lost 1 base, J lost 6 bases, and 8 bases stayed unmatched. Germline assignment: CDR1 KGHDR and CDR2 SFDVKD. CDR3 size: 16 residues.

This rearrangement joins TRBV5-8 to TRBJ2-5, with 7 bases lining up with TRBD2. Germline CDR1 and CDR2: SGHTS and YDEGEE. J lost 5 bases, V lost 4 bases, and 8 bases had no gene match. This CDR3 spans 14 amino acids. The CDR3 nucleotides are TGTGCCAGCAGCAGGACTAGATTTGAGGAGACCCAGTACTTC. This encodes CASSRTRFEETQYF.

This clone was recorded only once. The chain carries TRBV5-1 and TRBJ2-7, with 9 positions matching TRBD1. The germline gives CDR1 SGHRS, CDR2 YFSETQ. Losses at the gene ends were 2 bases for V and 0 bases for J; bases not matched to a gene: 3. The CDR3 has 15 residues. The DNA for the CDR3 is TGCGCCAGCAGCTTCGGGACAGGGAGCTCCTACGAGCAGTACTTC. As protein: CASSFGTGSSYEQYF. Full variable domain (rest looked up from reference TRBV5-1 and TRBJ2-7): KAGVTQTPRYLIKTRGQQVTLSCSPISGHRSVSWYQQTPGQGLQFLFEYFSETQRNKGNFPGRFSGRQFSNSRSEMNVSTLELGDSALYLCASSFGTGSSYEQYFGPGTRLTVT.

This chain's CDR3 is CASSLRPTGDGNQPQHF. In DNA form, the CDR3 reads TGTGCCAGCAGCTTACGCCCGACAGGGGATGGCAATCAGCCCCAGCATTTT. The rearrangement links TRBV7-8 to TRBJ1-5; 8 bases are a match to TRBD1. CDR1 and CDR2 (germline): SGHVS, FQNEAQ. The CDR3 extends over 17 amino acids. Unmatched junction bases numbered 8, after V lost 2 bases and J lost 2 bases.

This chain joins TRBV10-1 and TRBJ2-3; no clear D. This CDR3 is 17 amino acids long. Germline lookup yields CDR1 WNHNN and CDR2 SYGVQD (reference sequence). V lost 4 bases and J 6 bases, leaving 23 bases between the germline ends. The CDR3: CASSVAANQLTRDTQYF. Here the CDR3 DNA reads TGCGCCAGCAGTGTAGCCGCCAATCAGCTTACAAGGGATACGCAGTATTTT.

V is TRBV7-9 and J is TRBJ2-2; 9 nucleotides line up with TRBD2. The CDR3 is 16 residues long. CDR1 is SEHNR and CDR2 is FQNEAQ in the germline V gene (reference sequence). The junction had 10 bases not matched to a gene; V was cut back by 11 bases and J by 0 bases. The CDR3 DNA reads as TGTGCCGGGGGTAGCGGGGGACTGTCGAACACCGGGGAGCTGTTTTTT. It encodes CAGGSGGLSNTGELFF.

This clone is a singleton in its sample. This chain uses TRBV5-4 with TRBJ1-3, with D maybe TRBD1 (6 bases). CDR3 length equals 16 residues. CDR1 and CDR2 from the germline V gene are SGHNT and YYREEE (reference sequence). Trimming cost V 4 bases and J 0 bases, with 14 bases left between them. The CDR3 sequence: CASSHNRVGSGNTIYF. CDR3 nucleotides: TGTGCCAGCAGCCATAACAGGGTCGGCTCTGGAAACACCATATATTTT.

The V gene is TRBV6-5, the J gene TRBJ2-5; D gene uncertain. This CDR3 is 15 amino acids long. V was cut by 6 bases and J by 5 bases, with 19 bases left in between. Germline CDR1 and CDR2: MNHEY and SVGAGI. The CDR3 loop is CASRVVVSRVETQYF. CDR3 nucleotide sequence: TGTGCCAGCAGGGTCGTGGTTTCCCGGGTTGAGACCCAGTACTTC.

The V and J genes are TRBV27 and TRBJ2-3; D perhaps matches TRBD2 (5 bases). The CDR3 is 14 amino acids. CDR1 and CDR2 (germline): MNHEY, SMNVEV (reference sequence). Trimming stripped 3 bases from V and 2 bases from J, with 9 bases between. In DNA, the CDR3 is TGTGCCAGCAGTTTTCAGAGGGACACAGATACGCAGTATTTT. Protein product: CASSFQRDTDTQYF.